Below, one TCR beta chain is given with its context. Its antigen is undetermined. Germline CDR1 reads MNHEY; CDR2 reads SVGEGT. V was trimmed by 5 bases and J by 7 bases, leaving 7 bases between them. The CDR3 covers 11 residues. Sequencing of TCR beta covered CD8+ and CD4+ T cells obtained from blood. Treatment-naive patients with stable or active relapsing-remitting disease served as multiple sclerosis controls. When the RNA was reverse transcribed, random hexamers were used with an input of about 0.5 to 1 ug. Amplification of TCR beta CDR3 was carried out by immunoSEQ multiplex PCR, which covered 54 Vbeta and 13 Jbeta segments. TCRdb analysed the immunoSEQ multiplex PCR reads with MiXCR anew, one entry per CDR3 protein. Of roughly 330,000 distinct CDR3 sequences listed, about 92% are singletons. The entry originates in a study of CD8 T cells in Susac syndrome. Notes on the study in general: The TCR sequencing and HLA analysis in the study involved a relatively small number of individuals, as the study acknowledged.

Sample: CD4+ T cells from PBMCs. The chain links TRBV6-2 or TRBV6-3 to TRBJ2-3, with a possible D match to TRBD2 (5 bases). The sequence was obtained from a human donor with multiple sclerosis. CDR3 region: CASSTGYTQYF. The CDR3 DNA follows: TGTGCCAGCAGTACGGGATATACGCAGTATTTT.